A single T cell receptor beta chain is shown here with its context. It has no known antigen specificity. No clone much larger than this one lies a single base away; base qualities are absent. This record belongs to a study of T-cell memory formation after mild COVID-19 (dated by TCRdb to about 2021). About the investigation overall: Most TCR sequence clusters were specific to one of the two donors. In a couple of donors, T-cell clones that expanded and contracted after mild COVID-19 were tracked by sequencing TCRalpha and TCRbeta repertoires over time. The cohort comprised two young, previously healthy adult volunteers, one female and one male. The research as a whole found: Contracting CD4+ clones turned up mainly in the CM and EM memory subsets, whereas EMRA was where CD8+ clones were enriched. The detection of some responding clones in pre-infection memory suggests that pre-existing cross-reactive memory T cells joined the SARS-CoV-2 response. Clones that contracted from day 15 to 85 showed balanced CD4/CD8 phenotypes, whereas a second wave of clones that expanded from day 15 to 37 leaned towards CD4+. SARS-CoV-2 specificity of the second-wave clones peaking on day 37 was not confirmed. Only a couple of mild cases were covered by the study, and larger cohorts that include severe cases with pre-infection samples were considered necessary.

Counted from cysteine to phenylalanine, this CDR3 has 14 amino acids. Just CDR3 DNA is preserved here, 42 bases in frame from base 1. As encoded in the germline V gene, CDR1 is SGHVS while CDR2 is FQNEAQ. V is reduced by 3 bases and J by 6 bases, leaving a spacing of 12 bases between them. Sequencing relied on an Illumina NovaSeq 6000. Using 5'RACE with constant-segment primers, TCRalpha and TCRbeta cDNA libraries were constructed, with sample barcodes and unique molecular identifiers added in the process. RNA was extracted from every sample with Trizol reagent. The libraries were amplified in two PCR steps, and the second step added a second sample barcode and Illumina TruSeq adapters. Sequencing of libraries was performed on an Illumina NovaSeq with 2 x 150 bp paired-end reads. Per the source publication's procedure: Reads were demultiplexed and collapsed into UMI-guided consensus sequences with migec v1.2.7. Using mixcr v2.1.11, UMI consensuses were aligned to TRA and TRB V and J templates and then assembled into clonotypes. A clonotype was counted as expanded or contracted only when both edgeR and NoisET called the clonotype significant, with the noise models trained on biological replicates. For edgeR calls, the cutoffs were a false discovery rate-adjusted p below 0.01 and a log2 fold-change threshold of 1. As an exploratory analysis of dynamics, max-normalized trajectories of the 1000 most abundant clonotypes were examined by PCA with hierarchical clustering. Each responding clone was given a CD4 or CD8 phenotype based on the CD4+ and CD8+ repertoires, which had been sequenced separately. Through fastp at Q25 and MiXCR, TCRdb rebuilt clones from the public reads, retaining in-frame beta chains. Here each entry gathers all rows of one CDR3 protein and keeps the most common genes and DNA. TCRdb's processing, not the authors' own work, is the source of the V and J calls. The sample contains approximately 290,000 distinct CDR3 sequences, approximately 16% of them found a single time. The top ten clonotypes cover 22% of the sample.

Ficoll-Paque density gradient centrifugation was used to isolate PBMCs. This chain joins TRBV7-8 to TRBJ1-5; TRBD1 might be the D gene, on 5 matching bases. The origin of this receptor is a man younger than 35 who had mild COVID-19 (a few samples of this study predate the infection). The sample titles of this study are shuffled in the database, so cell type and time point are left out; the donor was told from shared clones. Sequenced input: PBMCs or a T cell subset sorted from them (not recorded which). The CDR3 is CASSFGRDGQPQHF. Here is the DNA: TGTGCCAGCAGCTTCGGCAGGGATGGTCAGCCCCAGCATTTT.